This TCR beta chain is from a study of CXCR3-negative and CXCR3-positive naive CD8 T cells. Whole-study findings and limits: Against CXCR3-negative naive cells, CXCR3-positive naive cells showed more hydrophobic TRB CDR3s.

In the case of this clonotype: Its antigen is not identified.

Germline V CDR1 and CDR2: SEHNR, FQNEAQ (reference sequence). This CDR3 is built from 15 residues. UMI-labeled 5' RACE TRB cDNA libraries were prepared from the cells. TCRdb reprocessed the 5' RACE reads and reports one entry per CDR3 protein, with no DNA. This table holds about 98,000 distinct CDR3 sequences. The V and J genes are TRBV7-9 and TRBJ1-2. The origin of this receptor is a human donor in good health. Some clones in this sample may be carry-over from other donors' samples. The material sequenced was naive CXCR3+ CD8+ T cells from blood. Subset specified: CD45RO-CCR7+CD27+CD95- naive CD8+ T cells expressing CXCR3 (TNR3+). The CDR3 is CASSIPGLVNYGYTF.